The entry that follows covers one T cell receptor beta chain sequence. In the original processing: Researchers report that nucleated cell counts were estimated from reference gene primer amplification. The data were produced by immunoSEQ multiplex PCR, yet TCRdb's version contains in-frame clones alone and is incomplete. Clone size and V and J calls were adopted from that table, with D and trimming inferred from the DNA. The sample has some 11,000 clones, less than 90% seen once; the top ten hold roughly an eighth. This sample was taken from a study of blood T cell repertoires in COVID-19. Whole-study context: Donors in the United States, Italy and Spain gave samples during acute or convalescent COVID-19. T cells, B-cell-depleted T cells, or PBMCs provided the cDNA or gDNA that served as material.

The CDR3 extends over 16 amino acids. CDR1 SGDLS and CDR2 YYNGEE come from the germline V gene. The J segment lost 5 bases and the V segment lost 4 bases, leaving 12 bases of the junction unmatched. The sequenced sample consisted of peripheral blood. The clonotype was recovered from a human donor in a cohort sampled during active COVID-19. The chain combines TRBV9 with TRBJ2-1, with 7 bases aligning to TRBD2. CDR3 nucleotide sequence: TGTGCCAGCAGCTCCCTCCCTGCGACTAGCAACAATGAGCAGTTCTTC. Its protein product is CASSSLPATSNNEQFF.